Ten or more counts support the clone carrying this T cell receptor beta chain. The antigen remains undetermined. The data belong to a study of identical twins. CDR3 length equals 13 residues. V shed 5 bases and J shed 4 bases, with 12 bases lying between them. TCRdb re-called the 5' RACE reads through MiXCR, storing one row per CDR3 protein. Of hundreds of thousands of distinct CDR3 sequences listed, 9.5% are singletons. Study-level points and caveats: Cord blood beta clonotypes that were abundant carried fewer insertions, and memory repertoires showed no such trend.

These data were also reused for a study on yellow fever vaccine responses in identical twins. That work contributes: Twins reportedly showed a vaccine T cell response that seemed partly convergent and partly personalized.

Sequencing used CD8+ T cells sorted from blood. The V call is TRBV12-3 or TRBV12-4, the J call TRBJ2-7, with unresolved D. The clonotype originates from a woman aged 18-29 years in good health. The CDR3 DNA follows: TGTGCCAGCAGTCCGCCCGACGCGTACGAGCAGTACTTC. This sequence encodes CASSPPDAYEQYF.